This T cell receptor (beta chain) was observed in a study of cytotoxic CD8 clonotypes in ibrutinib-treated CLL. Study-wide context: By median around 70 months, roughly twelve had progressed and about 15 stayed remitted; responses had been 2 complete and approximately 24 partial.

CDR1 is MNHEY, CDR2 SVGAGI, per germline. CDR3 size: 13 residues. Between the trimmed V and J ends, which lost 2 bases and 3 bases, there was a span of 7 bases. This clone was picked up one time. Its antigen is unidentified. As input for TCR beta libraries, roughly 2 micrograms of genomic DNA came from cryopreserved PBMCs. Repertoires were generated with immunoSEQ multiplex PCR, while TCRdb's copy carries only in-frame clones and drops some. The table includes 110,000 to 150,000 clones, roughly three quarters detected once. Points from the study as a whole: Treatment left the uncommon public clonotypes either contracted or stable in frequency. Clonality grew at ibrutinib response; at progression, it decreased back toward baseline.

The sequencing here drew on PBMCs, taken after 24 months of ibrutinib treatment. This chain joins TRBV6-5 and TRBJ1-2, with D possibly TRBD1 on 6 matching bases. The receptor's source is a human donor with chronic lymphocytic leukemia. This CDR3 reads CASSYGGYYGYTF. The CDR3 DNA reads as TGTGCCAGCAGTTACGGGGGCTACTATGGCTACACCTTC.